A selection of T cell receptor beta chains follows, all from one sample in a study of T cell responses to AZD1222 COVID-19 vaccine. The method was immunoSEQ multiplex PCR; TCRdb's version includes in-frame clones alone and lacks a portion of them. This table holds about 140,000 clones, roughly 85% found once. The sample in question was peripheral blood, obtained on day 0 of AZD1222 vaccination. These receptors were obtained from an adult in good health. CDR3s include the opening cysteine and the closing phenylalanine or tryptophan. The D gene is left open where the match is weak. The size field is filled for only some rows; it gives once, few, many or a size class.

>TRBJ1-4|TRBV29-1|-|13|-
CSVEIRTDPKLFF
TGCAGCGTTGAAATACGGACAGACCCAAAACTGTTTTTT
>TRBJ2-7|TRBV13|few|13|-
CASSSLGAYEQYF
TGTGCCAGCAGCTCCCTGGGCGCCTACGAGCAGTACTTC
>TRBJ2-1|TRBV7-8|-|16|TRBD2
CASSLAGRALGNEQFF
TGTGCCAGCAGCTTAGCCGGGAGGGCCCTGGGGAATGAGCAGTTCTTC
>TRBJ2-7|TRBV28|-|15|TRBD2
CPSGPSGGGLYEQYF
TGTCCCAGCGGGCCTAGCGGGGGGGGGTTATACGAGCAGTACTTC
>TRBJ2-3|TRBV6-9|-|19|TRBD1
CASTPPTDRGDNYTDTQYF
TGTGCCAGCACCCCACCGACGGACAGGGGCGATAATTACACAGATACGCAGTATTTT
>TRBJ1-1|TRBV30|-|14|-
CAWSKGLERTEAFF
TGTGCCTGGAGTAAGGGTTTAGAGAGGACTGAAGCTTTCTTT
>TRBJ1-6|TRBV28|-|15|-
CASTGGLLYNSPLHF
TGTGCCAGCACCGGGGGGCTGCTCTATAATTCACCCCTCCACTTT
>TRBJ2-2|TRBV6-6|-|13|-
CASPVTDTGELFF
TGTGCCTCCCCCGTAACAGACACCGGGGAGCTGTTTTTT
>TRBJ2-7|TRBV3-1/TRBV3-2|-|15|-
CASSQYPAPTYEQYF
TGTGCCAGCAGCCAATATCCAGCGCCTACCTACGAGCAGTACTTC
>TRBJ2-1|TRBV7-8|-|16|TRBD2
CASSLGLAGTYNEQFF
TGTGCCAGCAGCCTGGGGCTAGCGGGGACCTACAATGAGCAGTTCTTC
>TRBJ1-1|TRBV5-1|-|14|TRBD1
CASSAIQGETEAFF
TGCGCCAGCAGCGCTATACAGGGGGAAACTGAAGCTTTCTTT
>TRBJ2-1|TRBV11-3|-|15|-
CASSPRGAYYNEQFF
TGTGCCAGCAGCCCCCGGGGGGCCTACTACAATGAGCAGTTCTTC
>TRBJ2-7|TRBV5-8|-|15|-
CASSLGVVSSYEQYF
TGTGCCAGCAGCTTGGGGGTGGTTAGCTCCTACGAGCAGTACTTC
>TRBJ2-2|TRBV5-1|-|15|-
CASSSGHPNTGELFF
TGCGCCAGCAGCTCAGGACACCCGAACACCGGGGAGCTGTTTTTT